This T cell receptor beta chain was sequenced for a study of T cell repertoires in aging, cancer and after chemotherapy. About the research overall: Repeat sampling of healthy donors over several months to years showed clear clonal overlap. Study-level points and caveats: These repertoire data do not allow conclusions about immunological memory after chemotherapy. Loss of evenness, beyond lost richness, contributed to age-related TCR diversity decline in cancer patients. Median generation probability rose over the chemotherapy interval in each cancer cohort, suggesting rebound thymic output.

Concerning this clonotype: Its antigen is not known.

TCR beta rearrangements were amplified from peripheral blood genomic DNA. V lost 5 bases and J lost 4, with 16 bases in between. The CDR3 is made up of 15 amino acids. From germline, CDR1 is MRHNA and CDR2 SNTAGT. Multiplex touch-down PCR with TRB-A/B primers amplified rearranged V-D-J TRB sequences. Each CDR3 protein is one row after TCRdb ran MiXCR on the multiplex PCR reads. The data show about 450 distinct CDR3 sequences, approximately 35% seen once. Specimen: blood. The receptor comes from a human donor in good health. The chain uses TRBV6-4 and TRBJ2-3, with TRBD2 as a possible D gene (7 bases). CDR3 sequence reads: CASSLRGSGADTQYF. Here the CDR3 DNA reads TGTGCCAGCAGTCTCAGGGGAAGCGGGGCAGATACGCAGTATTTT.